The table lists the clone carrying this T cell receptor beta chain with a few counts. Germline-derived CDR1 and CDR2 are MGHRA and YSYEKL. This CDR3 is built from 14 residues. Trimming took 4 bases from V and 1 from J, leaving 10 bases between them. Sequenced by immunoSEQ multiplex PCR; TCRdb stores in-frame clones only, minus some. The sample holds about 59,000 clones, roughly 92% seen once. The data were taken from a study of T cell changes during pregnancy in multiple sclerosis. The material was CD8+ T cells from peripheral blood mononuclear cells, obtained in the third trimester of pregnancy. The clonotype was recovered from a female donor with multiple sclerosis, enrolled in a pregnancy study. The chain links TRBV4-1 to TRBJ1-1; possibly TRBD1 for D (5 bases). CDR3 nucleotide sequence: TGCGCCAGCAGCCCACAGGCTTCGAACACTGAAGCTTTCTTT. Translating gives CASSPQASNTEAFF.